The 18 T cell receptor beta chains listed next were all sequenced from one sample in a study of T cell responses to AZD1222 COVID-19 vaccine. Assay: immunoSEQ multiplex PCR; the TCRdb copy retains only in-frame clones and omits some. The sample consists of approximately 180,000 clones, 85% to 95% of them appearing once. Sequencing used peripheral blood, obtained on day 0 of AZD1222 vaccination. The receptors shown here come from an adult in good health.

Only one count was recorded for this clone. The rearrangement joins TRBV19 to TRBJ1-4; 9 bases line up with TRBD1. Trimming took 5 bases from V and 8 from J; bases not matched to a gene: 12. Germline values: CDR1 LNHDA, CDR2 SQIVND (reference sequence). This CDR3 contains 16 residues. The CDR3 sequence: CASSPGQGKVGEKLFF. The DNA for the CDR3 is TGTGCCAGTAGTCCGGGACAGGGAAAGGTCGGGGAAAAACTGTTTTTT.

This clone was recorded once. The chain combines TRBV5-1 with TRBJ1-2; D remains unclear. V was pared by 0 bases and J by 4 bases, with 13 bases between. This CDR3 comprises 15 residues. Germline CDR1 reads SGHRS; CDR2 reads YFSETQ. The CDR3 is CASSLGTVGSYGYTF. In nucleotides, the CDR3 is TGCGCCAGCAGCTTGGGTACGGTAGGGAGCTATGGCTACACCTTC.

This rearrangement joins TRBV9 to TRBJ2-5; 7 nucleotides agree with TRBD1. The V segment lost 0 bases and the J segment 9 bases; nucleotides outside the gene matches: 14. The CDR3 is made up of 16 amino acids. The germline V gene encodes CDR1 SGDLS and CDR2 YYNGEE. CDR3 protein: CASSVGGGAGFMSQYF. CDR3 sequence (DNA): TGTGCCAGCAGCGTAGGAGGGGGCGCCGGATTTATGTCCCAGTACTTC.

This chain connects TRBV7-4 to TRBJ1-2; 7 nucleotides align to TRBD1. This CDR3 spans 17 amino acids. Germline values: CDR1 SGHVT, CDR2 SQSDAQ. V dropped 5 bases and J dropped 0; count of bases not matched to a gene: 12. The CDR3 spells CASSTLRDRPTNYGYTF. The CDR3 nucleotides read TGTGCCAGCAGCACTCTCCGGGACAGACCAACTAACTATGGCTACACCTTC. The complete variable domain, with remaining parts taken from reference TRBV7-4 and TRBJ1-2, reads GAGVSQSPRYKVAKRGRDVALRCDSISGHVTLYWYRQTLGQGSEVLTYSQSDAQRDKSGRPSGRFSAERPERSVSTLKIQRTEQGDSAVYLCASSTLRDRPTNYGYTFGSGTRLTVV.

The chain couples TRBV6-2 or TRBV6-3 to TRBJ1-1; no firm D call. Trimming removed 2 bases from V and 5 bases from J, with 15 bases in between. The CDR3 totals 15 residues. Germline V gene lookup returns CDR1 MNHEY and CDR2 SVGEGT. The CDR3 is CASSYQTTPGTEAFF. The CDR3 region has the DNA TGTGCCAGCAGTTACCAGACCACCCCGGGGACTGAAGCTTTCTTT.

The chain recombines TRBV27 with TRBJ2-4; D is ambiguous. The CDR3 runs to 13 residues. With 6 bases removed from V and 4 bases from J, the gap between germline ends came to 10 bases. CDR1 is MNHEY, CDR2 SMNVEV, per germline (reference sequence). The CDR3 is CASRSLEKNIQYF. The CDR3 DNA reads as TGTGCCAGCAGGTCCCTAGAGAAAAACATTCAGTACTTC.

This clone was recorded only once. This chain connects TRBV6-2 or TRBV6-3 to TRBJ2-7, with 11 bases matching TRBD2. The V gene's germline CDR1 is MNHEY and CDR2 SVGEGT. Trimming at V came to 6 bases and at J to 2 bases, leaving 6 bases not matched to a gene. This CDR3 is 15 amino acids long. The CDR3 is CASSHIAGGPYEQYV. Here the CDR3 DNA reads TGTGCCAGCAGCCACATAGCGGGGGGGCCCTACGAGCAGTACGTC.

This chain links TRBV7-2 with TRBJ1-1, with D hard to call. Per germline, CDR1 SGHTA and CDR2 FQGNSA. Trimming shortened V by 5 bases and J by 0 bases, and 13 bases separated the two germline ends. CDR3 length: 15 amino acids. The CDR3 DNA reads TGTGCCAGCAGCCCAGGACGGATCATGAACACTGAAGCTTTCTTT. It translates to CASSPGRIMNTEAFF.

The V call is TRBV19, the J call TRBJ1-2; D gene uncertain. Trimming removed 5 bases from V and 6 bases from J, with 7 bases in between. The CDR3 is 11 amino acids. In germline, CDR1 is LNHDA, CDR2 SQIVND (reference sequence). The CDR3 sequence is CASSSGDGYTF. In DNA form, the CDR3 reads TGTGCCAGTAGTTCGGGAGATGGCTACACCTTC. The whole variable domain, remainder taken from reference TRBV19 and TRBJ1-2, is DGGITQSPKYLFRKEGQNVTLSCEQNLNHDAMYWYRQDPGQGLRLIYYSQIVNDFQKGDIAEGYSVSREKKESFPLTVTSAQKNPTAFYLCASSSGDGYTFGSGTRLTVV.

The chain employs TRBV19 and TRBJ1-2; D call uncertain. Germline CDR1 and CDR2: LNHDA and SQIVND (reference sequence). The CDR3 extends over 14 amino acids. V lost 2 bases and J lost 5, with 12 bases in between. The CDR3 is CASSITAAGYGYTF. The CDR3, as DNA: TGTGCCAGTAGTATAACCGCTGCGGGATATGGCTACACCTTC.

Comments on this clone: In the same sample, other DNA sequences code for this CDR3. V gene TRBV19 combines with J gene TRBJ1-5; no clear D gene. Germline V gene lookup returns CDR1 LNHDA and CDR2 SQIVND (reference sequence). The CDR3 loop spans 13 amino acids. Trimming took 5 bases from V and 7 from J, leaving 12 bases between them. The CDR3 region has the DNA TGTGCCAGTAGTCCCGGGGTACGACAGCCCCAGCATTTT. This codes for CASSPGVRQPQHF. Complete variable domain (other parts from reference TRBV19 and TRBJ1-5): DGGITQSPKYLFRKEGQNVTLSCEQNLNHDAMYWYRQDPGQGLRLIYYSQIVNDFQKGDIAEGYSVSREKKESFPLTVTSAQKNPTAFYLCASSPGVRQPQHFGDGTRLSIL.

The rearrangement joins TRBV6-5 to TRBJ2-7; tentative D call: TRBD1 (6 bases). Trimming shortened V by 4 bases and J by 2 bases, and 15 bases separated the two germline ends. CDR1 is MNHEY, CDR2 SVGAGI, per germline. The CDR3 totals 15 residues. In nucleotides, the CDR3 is TGTGCCAGCAGTTCCTTCCGGGACACCGCCTACGAGCAGTACTTC. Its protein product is CASSSFRDTAYEQYF.

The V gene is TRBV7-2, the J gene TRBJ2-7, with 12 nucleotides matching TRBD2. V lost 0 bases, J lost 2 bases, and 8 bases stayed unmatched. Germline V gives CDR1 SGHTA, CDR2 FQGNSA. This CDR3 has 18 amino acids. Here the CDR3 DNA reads TGTGCCAGCAGCTTAGCCCCACGCCTAGCGGGAGGGACCTACGAGCAGTACTTC. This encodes CASSLAPRLAGGTYEQYF. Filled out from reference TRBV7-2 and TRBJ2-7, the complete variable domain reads GAGVSQSPSNKVTEKGKDVELRCDPISGHTALYWYRQSLGQGLEFLIYFQGNSAPDKSGLPSDRFSAERTGGSVSTLTIQRTQQEDSAVYLCASSLAPRLAGGTYEQYFGPGTRLTVT.

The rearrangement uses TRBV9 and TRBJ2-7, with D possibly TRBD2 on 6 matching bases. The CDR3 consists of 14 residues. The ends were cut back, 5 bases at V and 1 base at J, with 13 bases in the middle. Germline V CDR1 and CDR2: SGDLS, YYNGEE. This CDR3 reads CASSGGVGSYEQYF. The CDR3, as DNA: TGTGCCAGCAGTGGAGGGGTTGGTTCCTACGAGCAGTACTTC.

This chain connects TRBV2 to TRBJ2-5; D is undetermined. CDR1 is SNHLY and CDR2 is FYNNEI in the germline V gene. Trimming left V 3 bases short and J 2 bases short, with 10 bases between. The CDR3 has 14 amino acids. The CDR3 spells CASSDPSGQETQYF. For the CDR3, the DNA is TGTGCCAGCAGTGACCCCTCTGGACAAGAGACCCAGTACTTC.

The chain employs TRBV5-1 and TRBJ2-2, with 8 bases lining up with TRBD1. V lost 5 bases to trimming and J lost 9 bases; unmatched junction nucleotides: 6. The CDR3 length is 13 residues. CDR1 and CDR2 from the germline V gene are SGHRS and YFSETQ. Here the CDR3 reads CASRKQGERELFF. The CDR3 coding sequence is TGCGCCAGCAGAAAACAGGGGGAAAGGGAGCTGTTTTTT.

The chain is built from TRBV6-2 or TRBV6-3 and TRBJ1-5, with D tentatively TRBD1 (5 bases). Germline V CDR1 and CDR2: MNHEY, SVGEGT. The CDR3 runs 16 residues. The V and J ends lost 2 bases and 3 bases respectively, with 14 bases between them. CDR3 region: CASSYDPGGYNQPQHF. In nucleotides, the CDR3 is TGTGCCAGCAGTTACGATCCGGGGGGGTACAATCAGCCCCAGCATTTT.

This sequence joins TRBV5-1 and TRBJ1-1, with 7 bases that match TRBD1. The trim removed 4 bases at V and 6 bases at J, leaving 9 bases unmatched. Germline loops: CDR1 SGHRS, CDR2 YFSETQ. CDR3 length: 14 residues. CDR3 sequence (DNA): TGCGCCAGCAGCCCGGCGGCCACAGGGGCTGAAGCTTTCTTT. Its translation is CASSPAATGAEAFF.